This paragraph covers one TCR beta chain sequence. TCRdb's copy holds only in-frame clones and misses some; the assay was immunoSEQ multiplex PCR. The table lists some 45,000 clones, over 75% of them singletons. This sample stems from a study of blood T cell repertoires in COVID-19. Study information: From the United States, Italy and Spain came samples of acute and convalescent COVID-19. In each case, the material was cDNA or gDNA derived from T cells, B-cell-depleted T cells, or PBMCs.

From germline, CDR1 is SGHDT and CDR2 YYEEEE. The CDR3 has 18 amino acids. Trimming shortened V by 0 bases and J by 0 bases, and 16 bases separated the two germline ends. The rearrangement links TRBV5-6 to TRBJ1-5; D is uncertain. This sequence was found in a woman older than 75 with acute or convalescent COVID-19. Specimen: peripheral blood. DNA of the CDR3: TGTGCCAGCAGCTTGGGAGCGTTCCTGGGTTATAGCAATCAGCCCCAGCATTTT. Protein product: CASSLGAFLGYSNQPQHF. The full variable domain, rest sourced from reference TRBV5-6 and TRBJ1-5, is DAGVTQSPTHLIKTRGQQVTLRCSPKSGHDTVSWYQQALGQGPQFIFQYYEEEERQRGNFPDRFSGHQFPNYSSELNVNALLLGDSALYLCASSLGAFLGYSNQPQHFGDGTRLSIL.